Sequencing of this T cell receptor (beta chain) was carried out in a study of post-analysis software for immune sequencing data. Findings and limits, study-wide: Controls showed significantly higher normalized Chao1 diversity than did multiple sclerosis patients.

For this clonotype: As yet, its antigen is unknown.

Unique molecular identifiers were built into the TCR beta cDNA libraries. TCRdb re-called the PCR reads through MiXCR, storing one row per CDR3 protein. The sample has under 900,000 distinct CDR3 sequences; approximately 57% are singletons. Input material: blood. The receptor's source is a girl under 18 with multiple sclerosis.

Here the CDR3 DNA reads TGCAGCGTTGCCGGGACCCGTTACGGTGGGGCCAACGTCCTGACTTTC. Encoded protein: CSVAGTRYGGANVLTF. V is TRBV29-1 and J is TRBJ2-6; the D gene could be TRBD1 or TRBD2 (5 bases each). V was shortened by 4 bases and J by 3 bases, with 16 bases between the two germline ends. CDR1 is SQVTM, CDR2 ANQGSEA, per germline. This CDR3 is 16 amino acids long.